The clone carrying this TCR beta chain was seen only once. The antigen is unknown. Sequencing relied on a cDNA template that was reverse transcribed from extracted RNA. Produced via immunoSEQ multiplex PCR; TCRdb's table is partial and in-frame only. Of about 30,000 clones listed, roughly 60% were seen once; the top ten hold 15% to 20%. Germline CDR1 reads SGDLS; CDR2 reads YYNGEE. This CDR3 contains 15 residues. J was trimmed by 9 bases and V by 0 bases; bases with no gene match: 9. The record originates from a study of CD8+ T cells in alopecia areata. Study observations and caveats: Clonality was higher in lesional than normal scalp, especially in alopecia totalis/universalis. Patients displayed less clarity in TCR sharing than mice, a finding possibly related to HLA.

From alopecia areata patients, lesional scalp punch biopsies and peripheral blood were collected. It was from PBMCs that CD4+ and CD8+ T cells were sorted. Sequencing was performed on NKG2D-high CD8+ T cells sorted from blood. This TCR came from a human donor with alopecia areata. This sequence joins TRBV9 and TRBJ2-1, with 7 bases fitting TRBD2. This CDR3 is CASSVVAGSLVEQFF. The CDR3 DNA reads as TGTGCCAGCAGCGTAGTAGCGGGCTCCTTGGTTGAGCAGTTCTTC.